This is a list of T cell receptor beta chains from one sample in a study of beta chain features in type 1 diabetes. The protocol was immunoSEQ multiplex PCR, while the TCRdb copy is restricted to in-frame clones and leaves out a portion. This table has approximately 470,000 clones, 30% appearing once. The specimen was naive CD4+ T cells from blood. The receptors originated from a man aged 18 to 30 in good health. Each CDR3 is given with its conserved first and last residue. Fields, in order: J gene, V gene, clone size, D gene, CDR3 protein, CDR3 DNA. D genes are given only for firm matches. Size values are once, few and many counts, or a class for expanded clones, and some rows have none.

>TRBJ2-7|TRBV4-2|-|-
CASSQGGDVYEQYF
TGTGCCAGCAGCCAGGGCGGAGATGTTTACGAGCAGTACTTC
>TRBJ2-2|TRBV15|-|TRBD2
CATSRPGRGPGELFF
TGTGCCACCAGCAGACCCGGGAGGGGCCCCGGGGAGCTGTTTTTT
>TRBJ1-2|TRBV9|few|-
CASSVVQLPEGGYTF
TGTGCCAGCAGCGTAGTTCAGCTCCCGGAGGGGGGCTACACCTTC
>TRBJ1-2|TRBV14|-|-
CASSQDRGYGYTF
TGTGCCAGCAGCCAAGATCGGGGCTATGGCTACACCTTC
>TRBJ2-1|TRBV20-1|-|-
CSANPLDEQFF
TGCAGTGCCAATCCCTTGGATGAGCAGTTCTTC
>TRBJ2-7|TRBV11-2|-|-
CASSRSFYEQYF
TGTGCCAGCAGCCGTAGTTTCTACGAGCAGTACTTC
>TRBJ2-7|TRBV30|few|TRBD1
CAWSRQGEQYF
TGTGCCTGGAGCAGACAGGGCGAGCAGTACTTC
>TRBJ1-1|TRBV27|few|TRBD1
CASSFQTGGNTEAFF
TGTGCCAGCAGTTTCCAGACAGGGGGGAACACTGAAGCTTTCTTT
>TRBJ2-3|TRBV7-2|-|-
CASSLAPLSTDTQYF
TGTGCCAGCAGCTTAGCTCCTCTCAGCACAGATACGCAGTATTTT
>TRBJ2-1|TRBV6-1|few|TRBD2
CASSLLAKGNEQFF
TGTGCCAGCAGCCTACTAGCGAAAGGGAATGAGCAGTTCTTC
>TRBJ2-5|TRBV28|-|TRBD2
CASSYYQREGPEETQYF
TGTGCCAGCAGTTACTATCAGCGGGAGGGCCCGGAGGAGACCCAGTACTTC
>TRBJ2-7|TRBV7-6|few|-
CASRNAGAYEQYF
TGTGCCAGTCGAAATGCAGGGGCGTACGAGCAGTACTTC
>TRBJ2-1|TRBV4-2|-|-
CASSQNVAASSYNEQFF
TGTGCCAGCAGCCAAAACGTGGCGGCAAGCTCCTACAATGAGCAGTTCTTC
>TRBJ2-7|TRBV29-1|few|-
CSVEGHGYEQYF
TGCAGCGTTGAGGGTCACGGCTACGAGCAGTACTTC
>TRBJ2-7|TRBV23-1|-|TRBD1
CASSPRHRGQGTHEQYF
TGCGCCAGCAGTCCGCGACACCGGGGACAGGGGACCCACGAGCAGTACTTC
>TRBJ2-1|TRBV29-1|few|-
CSAARTADSYNEQFF
TGCAGCGCCGCCAGGACAGCTGATTCCTACAATGAGCAGTTCTTC
>TRBJ2-5|TRBV30|-|TRBD2
CAWSVRLAGVGYQETQYF
TGTGCCTGGAGTGTACGACTAGCGGGAGTCGGGTACCAAGAGACCCAGTACTTC
>TRBJ2-2|TRBV29-1|-|-
CRAGRGNTGELFF
TGCCGCGCTGGAAGGGGGAACACCGGGGAGCTGTTTTTT
>TRBJ2-1|TRBV30|few|TRBD2
CAWSHYVGGLAGGPNEQFF
TGTGCCTGGAGTCACTATGTAGGGGGACTAGCGGGAGGGCCAAATGAGCAGTTCTTC
>TRBJ1-2|TRBV30|few|-
CAWSVQGVFGYTF
TGTGCCTGGAGTGTACAAGGGGTGTTCGGCTACACCTTC
>TRBJ2-5|TRBV9|-|TRBD2
CASSAGASGSLQETQYF
TGTGCCAGCAGCGCAGGTGCTAGCGGGAGTCTCCAAGAGACCCAGTACTTC
>TRBJ2-5|TRBV13|-|-
CATSSRGGETQYF
TGTGCCACCTCCTCCCGGGGTGGGGAGACCCAGTACTTC
>TRBJ2-1|TRBV7-2|few|-
CASSLAGAQNEQFF
TGTGCCAGCAGCTTAGCGGGAGCCCAAAATGAGCAGTTCTTC
>TRBJ2-1|TRBV29-1|-|-
CSVDVARGEQFF
TGCAGCGTTGACGTCGCCCGGGGTGAGCAGTTCTTC
>TRBJ2-1|TRBV6-5|few|-
CASSRPPPLYNEQFF
TGTGCCAGCAGTCGCCCTCCTCCCCTTTACAATGAGCAGTTCTTC
>TRBJ2-7|TRBV28|-|-
CASRSEYEQYF
TGTGCCAGCAGGTCAGAGTACGAGCAGTACTTC
>TRBJ2-7|TRBV27|few|TRBD1
CASTKDRRSYEQYF
TGTGCCAGCACCAAGGACAGGCGATCCTACGAGCAGTACTTC
>TRBJ2-5|TRBV14|few|-
CASSQEADRRETQYF
TGTGCCAGCAGCCAAGAAGCAGACCGTCGGGAGACCCAGTACTTC
>TRBJ2-1|TRBV7-7|once|-
CASSRDAYNEQFF
TGTGCCAGCAGCCGGGACGCGTACAATGAGCAGTTCTTC
>TRBJ2-5|TRBV2|-|-
CASSEALEGTGETQYF
TGTGCCAGCAGTGAAGCCCTGGAGGGTACTGGAGAGACCCAGTACTTC
>TRBJ2-5|TRBV6-5|-|-
CASRGTDQETQYF
TGTGCCAGCAGAGGGACGGACCAAGAGACCCAGTACTTC
>TRBJ2-6|TRBV29-1|few|-
CSISSGAGANVLTF
TGCAGCATCTCATCGGGGGCTGGGGCCAACGTCCTGACTTTC
>TRBJ1-1|TRBV30|few|-
CAWSVRQGNTEAFF
TGTGCCTGGAGTGTACGTCAGGGGAACACTGAAGCTTTCTTT
>TRBJ2-1|TRBV5-4|-|-
CASSVAAYNEQFF
TGTGCCAGCAGCGTAGCCGCCTACAATGAGCAGTTCTTC
>TRBJ2-7|TRBV25-1|few|-
CASSDPRAPMDEQYF
TGTGCCAGCAGTGACCCACGGGCCCCGATGGACGAGCAGTACTTC
>TRBJ2-7|TRBV29-1|-|-
CSVGTDYEQYF
TGCAGCGTTGGGACGGACTACGAGCAGTACTTC
>TRBJ2-7|TRBV9|-|-
CASSPRVAFYEQYF
TGTGCCAGCAGCCCCCGCGTGGCCTTCTACGAGCAGTACTTC
>TRBJ2-3|TRBV6-5|few|TRBD2
CASRPTGTSAHTQYF
TGTGCCAGCAGACCGACCGGGACTAGCGCCCATACGCAGTATTTT
>TRBJ2-7|TRBV7-9|few|-
CASSQGGAYEQYF
TGTGCCAGCAGCCAAGGGGGAGCCTACGAGCAGTACTTC
>TRBJ1-5|TRBV20-1|few|-
CSASSGQPQHF
TGCAGTGCTAGTTCGGGTCAGCCCCAGCATTTT
>TRBJ1-1|TRBV2|-|-
CASSEERFTEAFF
TGTGCCAGCAGTGAAGAGCGGTTCACTGAAGCTTTCTTT
>TRBJ1-2|TRBV11-2|once|-
CASSLQGLYGYTF
TGTGCCAGCAGCCTACAGGGACTCTATGGCTACACCTTC
>TRBJ2-5|TRBV30|-|-
CAWGPPGFRYF
TGTGCCTGGGGCCCTCCGGGATTCAGGTACTTC
>TRBJ2-3|TRBV7-9|-|-
CASSLLLAGGDTQYF
TGTGCCAGCAGCCTGCTATTAGCTGGAGGTGATACGCAGTATTTT
>TRBJ2-3|TRBV4-3|few|-
CASSQTSGGTDTQYF
TGCGCCAGCAGCCAAACCTCGGGCGGCACAGATACGCAGTATTTT
>TRBJ2-3|TRBV21-1|few|-
CASSKDQRVITDTQYF
TGTGCCAGCAGCAAAGATCAACGGGTGATCACAGATACGCAGTATTTT
>TRBJ2-6|TRBV25-1|-|TRBD1
CASSATGTASGANVLTF
TGTGCCAGCAGTGCCACCGGGACAGCCTCTGGGGCCAACGTCCTGACTTTC
>TRBJ1-2|TRBV20-1|few|-
CSAFSRAAYTF
TGCAGTGCCTTCTCCAGGGCGGCCTACACCTTC
>TRBJ2-3|TRBV15|-|-
CATSRGGGDTDTQYF
TGTGCCACCAGCAGAGGCGGTGGAGACACAGATACGCAGTATTTT
>TRBJ2-1|TRBV20-1|-|-
CSPSLNEQFF
TGCAGTCCCTCGTTGAATGAGCAGTTCTTC
>TRBJ2-5|TRBV7-9|few|TRBD1
CASSLSFGRGIQETQYF
TGTGCCAGCAGCTTAAGTTTTGGCAGGGGGATCCAAGAGACCCAGTACTTC
>TRBJ2-1|TRBV29-1|-|-
CSVDKGNEQFF
TGCAGCGTTGATAAAGGGAATGAGCAGTTCTTC
>TRBJ2-7|TRBV29-1|few|-
CSVAQYDEQYF
TGCAGCGTCGCCCAGTACGACGAGCAGTACTTC
>TRBJ1-2|TRBV30|few|TRBD1
CAWSVQGEYGYTF
TGTGCCTGGAGTGTACAGGGGGAGTATGGCTACACCTTC
>TRBJ1-4|TRBV7-9|-|-
CASIPPGRSNEKLFF
TGTGCCAGCATCCCCCCGGGACGGTCAAATGAAAAACTGTTTTTT
>TRBJ2-2|TRBV30|few|TRBD2
CAWSRRLAGETGELFF
TGTGCCTGGAGTCGGCGACTAGCGGGAGAAACCGGGGAGCTGTTTTTT
>TRBJ2-3|TRBV9|few|TRBD2
CASSGPGLAGGQGTQYF
TGTGCCAGCAGCGGCCCGGGACTAGCGGGAGGCCAAGGCACGCAGTATTTT
>TRBJ2-5|TRBV5-4|few|TRBD1
CASSFGQGEETQYF
TGTGCCAGCAGCTTCGGACAGGGAGAAGAGACCCAGTACTTC